These 2 T cell receptor beta chains were all obtained from the same sample, sequenced in a study of control samples from healthy donors and cancer patients. TCRdb's table, derived via immunoSEQ multiplex PCR, lists solely in-frame clones and lacks some. Of 120,000 or so clones in the sample, around 87% are singletons; the top ten hold about 2.9%. The sequenced sample consisted of blood. The origin of the receptors is a man aged 55 to 70 in good health.

This clone showed up just a few times. The rearrangement joins TRBV9 to TRBJ1-6; D ambiguous. CDR1 SGDLS and CDR2 YYNGEE come from the germline V gene. Trimming cost V 3 bases and J 11 bases, with 15 bases left between them. The CDR3 is made up of 14 amino acids. The CDR3 region is CASSAFSGQTPLHF. The DNA for the CDR3 is TGTGCCAGCAGCGCCTTCTCCGGGCAGACACCCCTCCACTTT.

V and J are TRBV25-1 and TRBJ1-5; unclear D gene. This CDR3 has 14 amino acids. The germline V and J ends were trimmed by 4 bases and 6 bases, with 13 bases remaining between them. In germline, CDR1 is MGHDK, CDR2 SYGVNS. Here the CDR3 reads CASSGTGNGQPQHF. DNA of the CDR3: TGTGCCAGCAGTGGGACCGGCAATGGTCAGCCCCAGCATTTT.